This T cell receptor (beta chain) was recovered during a study of T-cell memory formation after mild COVID-19 (dated by TCRdb to 2020 to 2023). In the study overall: TCR sequence clusters from the two donors were largely donor specific. The cohort comprised two young, previously healthy adult volunteers, one female and one male. In a couple of donors, T-cell clones that expanded and contracted after mild COVID-19 were tracked by sequencing TCRalpha and TCRbeta repertoires over time. Results the study describes overall, beyond this receptor: Whether the second-wave clones peaking on day 37 were SARS-CoV-2 specific was not confirmed. Clones that contracted from day 15 to 85 showed balanced CD4/CD8 phenotypes, whereas a second wave of clones that expanded from day 15 to 37 leaned towards CD4+. The study covered only a couple of mild cases, and larger cohorts including severe cases with pre-infection samples were considered necessary. Some responding clones were detected in pre-infection memory, suggesting pre-existing cross-reactive memory T cells joined the SARS-CoV-2 response. Contracting CD4+ clones appeared mostly in the CM and EM memory subsets, whereas CD8+ clones were enriched in EMRA.

CDR1 and CDR2 are read off the germline V gene as MNHEY and SVGAGI. The CDR3 starts with the cysteine, ends with the phenylalanine, and has 14 residues. The retained sequence is limited to the CDR3, 42 bases, with the frame set at the first base. Between the V and J ends, shortened by 6 bases and 3 bases respectively, the junction contains 11 bases. This clonotype was observed a handful of times. Its antigen target is currently unknown. Base quality data are lacking; no much larger clone is found one base away. PBMCs were isolated by Ficoll-Paque density gradient centrifugation. TCRdb names Illumina NovaSeq 6000 as the instrument used. Using 5'RACE with constant-segment primers, TCRalpha and TCRbeta cDNA libraries were constructed, with sample barcodes and unique molecular identifiers added in the process. RNA was extracted from every sample with Trizol reagent. Libraries were amplified in two PCR steps, with a second sample barcode and Illumina TruSeq adapters added in the second step. Libraries were sequenced on an Illumina NovaSeq with 2 x 150 bp paired-end reads. In the paper's pipeline: The reads were demultiplexed and collapsed into UMI-guided consensus sequences using migec v1.2.7. Using mixcr v2.1.11, the UMI consensuses were aligned to TRA and TRB V and J templates and assembled into clonotypes. Clonotypes were classified as expanded or contracted when called significant by both edgeR and NoisET, with noise models trained on biological replicates. For edgeR calls, the cutoffs were a false discovery rate-adjusted p below 0.01 and a log2 fold-change threshold of 1. As an exploratory analysis of dynamics, PCA with hierarchical clustering was applied to max-normalized trajectories of the 1000 most abundant clonotypes. Each responding clone was given a CD4 or CD8 phenotype based on the CD4+ and CD8+ repertoires, which had been sequenced separately. In-frame beta chains were kept once TCRdb had trimmed the public reads at Q25 with fastp and called clones with MiXCR. Duplicate CDR3 protein sequences are folded into a single record with the most common DNA and genes. None of the V and J calls come from the authors' own analysis; TCRdb made them. The sample contains approximately 190,000 distinct CDR3 sequences, about 18% of them found a single time. The ten top clones hold 2.4% of the sample.

The source material was PBMCs or a T cell subset sorted from them (not recorded which). The chain joins TRBV6-5 to TRBJ1-4, with the identity of the D gene unclear. This receptor was identified in an adult woman who had mild COVID-19 (a few samples of this study predate the infection). The sample titles of this study are shuffled in the database, so cell type and time point are left out; the donor was told from shared clones. For the CDR3, the sequence is CASSSGQSNEKLFF. The DNA sequence follows: TGTGCCAGCAGCTCCGGGCAGTCTAATGAAAAACTGTTTTTT.